Listed below are T cell receptor beta chains from one sample, sequenced in a study of blood T cell repertoires in COVID-19. This table comes from immunoSEQ multiplex PCR, and its TCRdb copy is limited to in-frame clones, with some not included. The table has about 230,000 clones, around 85% seen once. Sequenced material: peripheral blood. Source of these receptors: a woman aged 80 or over with acute or convalescent COVID-19. Both conserved end residues are part of each CDR3. The D gene is left open where the match is weak. Some rows mark clone size as missing; the rest say once, few, many or name a class of expanded clone.

cdr3_nt | cdr3_aa | j_call | clone_size | d_call | cdr3_length | v_call
TGTGCCAGCAGTTTCCCTCTAGGCAGGGGAACGACCTACAATGAGCAGTTCTTC | CASSFPLGRGTTYNEQFF | TRBJ2-1 | - | - | 18 | TRBV28
TGTGCCAGCAGCTCGGGGCCGACAGGGGTAGAACAGCCCCAGCATTTT | CASSSGPTGVEQPQHF | TRBJ1-5 | - | TRBD1 | 16 | TRBV5-4
TGTGCCAGCTGGGAAGCAGGGGGCGCGGTCTATGGCTACACCTTC | CASWEAGGAVYGYTF | TRBJ1-2 | - | TRBD1 | 15 | TRBV28
TGCGCCAGCAGTGTCGCGGGAAGTCGTTACGAGCAGTACTTC | CASSVAGSRYEQYF | TRBJ2-7 | - | - | 14 | TRBV10-2
TGTGCCAGCTCACCACCGGGACTAGAGACCTACGAGCAGTACTTC | CASSPPGLETYEQYF | TRBJ2-7 | few | TRBD2 | 15 | TRBV18
TGTGCCAGCAGCCTACAGACAGGGGGCATGAGAACCACAGATACGCAGTATTTT | CASSLQTGGMRTTDTQYF | TRBJ2-3 | few | TRBD1 | 18 | TRBV7-3
TGTGCCAGCAGCTTTTCTAGCGGGAGTCGCGGTGAGCAGTTCTTC | CASSFSSGSRGEQFF | TRBJ2-1 | - | TRBD2 | 15 | TRBV7-3
TGTGCCAGCAGCTCACTAGCGCATAGCACAGATACGCAGTATTTT | CASSSLAHSTDTQYF | TRBJ2-3 | - | TRBD2 | 15 | TRBV6-2/TRBV6-3
TGCGCCAGCAGCTTCGCCACAGGGGGTGGGGAAAAACTGTTTTTT | CASSFATGGGEKLFF | TRBJ1-4 | - | TRBD1 | 15 | TRBV5-1
TGCACCAGCAGCCAAGACTGCGGGGGGGCACCCTACGAGCAGTACTTC | CTSSQDCGGAPYEQYF | TRBJ2-7 | - | - | 16 | TRBV1
TGCGCCAGCAGCCAAGACCGCAGGGCGTATGGCTACACCTTC | CASSQDRRAYGYTF | TRBJ1-2 | - | - | 14 | TRBV4-1
TGCGCCAGCAGCTCAGAGGGTGGGGAGGTCTATGGCTACACCTTC | CASSSEGGEVYGYTF | TRBJ1-2 | - | - | 15 | TRBV5-1
TGTGCCAGCAGCCGCCGGTTAGCGGGGAGCCCCGGGGAGCTGTTTTTT | CASSRRLAGSPGELFF | TRBJ2-2 | - | TRBD2 | 16 | TRBV7-2
TGCGCCAGCAGCTTTGAGACGGGACACTCCTACGAGCAGTACTTC | CASSFETGHSYEQYF | TRBJ2-7 | - | - | 15 | TRBV5-1
TGCGCCAGCAGCTTAAGGGACAGATATAATTCACCCCTCCACTTT | CASSLRDRYNSPLHF | TRBJ1-6 | few | TRBD1 | 15 | TRBV10-2
TGTGCCAGCAGCTTTGCGCCCCCGGGTCCCTCCACAGATACGCAGTATTTT | CASSFAPPGPSTDTQYF | TRBJ2-3 | - | - | 17 | TRBV12-1
TGTGCCAGCAGCTTTACTAGCGGGACCACAGATACGCAGTATTTT | CASSFTSGTTDTQYF | TRBJ2-3 | medium-sized | TRBD2 | 15 | TRBV11-2
TGTGCCAGCAGGGGACAGGGGGCAGGTGAAAAACTGTTTTTT | CASRGQGAGEKLFF | TRBJ1-4 | - | TRBD1 | 14 | TRBV28
TGTGCCAGCAGTTACAGGCGGGAGTTAACCTACGAGCAGTACTTC | CASSYRRELTYEQYF | TRBJ2-7 | - | TRBD2 | 15 | TRBV6-5
TGTGCGAGCCGGAACAGTAATCAGCCCCAGCATTTT | CASRNSNQPQHF | TRBJ1-5 | few | - | 12 | TRBV28
TGTGCCAGTAGTATAGAGGGACTAGCAGCAACCGGGGAGCTGTTTTTT | CASSIEGLAATGELFF | TRBJ2-2 | few | TRBD2 | 16 | TRBV19
TGTGCCAGCAGTTCGAGTAGCGGGGGATCCTACAATGAGCAGTTCTTC | CASSSSSGGSYNEQFF | TRBJ2-1 | - | TRBD2 | 16 | TRBV28